One and the same sample provided the 24 T cell receptor beta chains below, sequenced in a study of cytomegalovirus exposure and HLA in healthy donors. 60 Vbeta and 13 Jbeta primers were used in PCR. Only in-frame clones appear in the TCRdb table, and some are missing; sequencing was by immunoSEQ multiplex PCR. The table lists 85,000 to 95,000 clones, approximately 7.7% of them singletons. The material sequenced was PBMCs. These receptors were obtained from a man aged 50 to 60 in good health and CMV-seronegative.

The J gene is TRBJ2-5, the V gene TRBV30, with a possible D match to TRBD1 (5 bases). Germline V gene lookup returns CDR1 GTSNPN and CDR2 SVGIG (reference sequence). The CDR3 sequence is 14 residues long. The CDR3 DNA is TGTGCGTGGGATAGGGGCGCATTTGGAGAGACCCAGTACTTC. It is translated as CAWDRGAFGETQYF.

This clone was observed a few times. This chain links TRBV7-2 with TRBJ2-5; 7 bases line up with TRBD1. The germline CDR1 and CDR2 sequences are SGHTA and FQGNSA. This CDR3 region has 15 residues. Trimming at V came to 5 bases and at J to 3 bases, leaving 9 bases not matched to a gene. CDR3 nucleotide sequence: TGTGCCAGCAGCGGAGGCAGGACAGGAAAAGAGACCCAGTACTTC. It translates to CASSGGRTGKETQYF.

This clone was counted between two and nine times. J is TRBJ1-1 and V is TRBV27; 8 positions agree with TRBD1. This CDR3 is 13 amino acids long. Trimming took 6 bases from V and 4 from J; bases not matched to a gene: 4. Germline V gene sequence: CDR1 MNHEY, CDR2 SMNVEV (reference sequence). CDR3 region: CASRTGEGTEAFF. The CDR3 DNA is TGTGCCAGCAGGACAGGGGAGGGCACTGAAGCTTTCTTT.

This chain connects TRBV28 to TRBJ2-5; D is unresolved. The CDR3 contains 11 residues. Deletions cut 7 bases from V and 4 bases from J, with 7 bases between. Germline V gene lookup returns CDR1 MDHEN and CDR2 SYDVKM. CDR3 DNA sequence: TGTGCCAGCAACTATCGAGAGACCCAGTACTTC. Amino acids: CASNYRETQYF.

The chain joins TRBV19 to TRBJ1-5, with TRBD1 identical over 7 bases. Germline lookup yields CDR1 LNHDA and CDR2 SQIVND (reference sequence). J was trimmed by 1 base and V by 2 bases; bases with no gene match: 8. This CDR3 is built from 17 residues. CDR3 loop: CASSINRGRWSNQPQHF. The CDR3 bases are TGTGCCAGTAGTATAAACAGGGGCCGGTGGAGCAATCAGCCCCAGCATTTT. Looking up the rest from reference TRBV19 and TRBJ1-5 gives the full variable domain: DGGITQSPKYLFRKEGQNVTLSCEQNLNHDAMYWYRQDPGQGLRLIYYSQIVNDFQKGDIAEGYSVSREKKESFPLTVTSAQKNPTAFYLCASSINRGRWSNQPQHFGDGTRLSIL.

This rearrangement joins TRBV28 to TRBJ1-5; D is uncertain. Germline assignment: CDR1 MDHEN and CDR2 SYDVKM. This CDR3 is built from 15 residues. V lost 5 bases, J lost 0 bases, and 11 bases lay in between. CDR3 nucleotides: TGTGCCAGCAGTCGTCTCACAGTTAGCAATCAGCCCCAGCATTTT. Protein product: CASSRLTVSNQPQHF.

This clone was observed a few times. The V and J genes are TRBV28 and TRBJ2-3, with D tentatively TRBD2 (6 bases). Germline V gene lookup returns CDR1 MDHEN and CDR2 SYDVKM. CDR3 length: 14 amino acids. V was clipped by 7 bases and J by 7 bases, with 18 bases between them. The CDR3 region is CASTASGERHTQYF. For the CDR3, the DNA is TGTGCCAGCACCGCGTCGGGGGAGAGGCATACGCAGTATTTT.

In its sample, this clone was seen a few times. This chain connects TRBV11-3 to TRBJ2-2, with 12 bases lining up with TRBD2. Germline CDR1 reads SGHNT; CDR2 reads YENEEA. This CDR3 spans 14 amino acids. V dropped 4 bases and J dropped 8; count of bases not matched to a gene: 2. The CDR3 loop is CASSSGLAGGELFF. DNA of the CDR3: TGTGCCAGCAGCTCAGGACTAGCGGGAGGGGAGCTGTTTTTT.

This clone was observed a few times. The J gene is TRBJ2-7, the V gene TRBV6-5; TRBD2 matches 11 bases. J was trimmed by 2 bases and V by 5 bases; bases with no gene match: 5. The CDR3 is 15 amino acids. Germline lookup yields CDR1 MNHEY and CDR2 SVGAGI. The CDR3 protein is CASSRTSGGAYEQYF. The CDR3 bases are TGTGCCAGCAGTCGAACTAGCGGGGGAGCCTACGAGCAGTACTTC.

This clone was observed a handful of times. The chain uses TRBV15 and TRBJ1-5; 7 nucleotides line up with TRBD1. The J segment lost 7 bases and the V segment lost 3 bases, leaving 6 bases of the junction unmatched. CDR1 and CDR2 (germline): LNHNV, YYDKDF (reference sequence). This CDR3 contains 14 residues. The CDR3 DNA reads as TGTGCCACCAGCAGCCAGACAGGGCGGCAGCCCCAGCATTTT. Protein sequence: CATSSQTGRQPQHF.

The chain joins TRBV6-6 to TRBJ1-4; D is unresolved. The CDR3 is 14 residues long. From germline, CDR1 is MNHNY and CDR2 SVGAGI (reference sequence). The ends were cut back, 6 bases at V and 4 bases at J, with 12 bases in the middle. DNA for the CDR3: TGTGCCAGCAGCAAAGGAGACTTTAATGAAAAACTGTTTTTT. This encodes CASSKGDFNEKLFF.

The chain has TRBV14 and TRBJ2-2; 7 bases align to TRBD1. This CDR3 region has 13 residues. Per germline, CDR1 SGHDN and CDR2 FVKESK. The ends lost 3 bases at V and 7 bases at J; junction bases unmatched: 2. The CDR3 reads CASSQTGFGELFF. The CDR3 nucleotides read TGTGCCAGCAGCCAGACAGGGTTCGGGGAGCTGTTTTTT.

The chain joins TRBV29-1 to TRBJ2-7; 8 bases align to TRBD1. Germline V gene sequence: CDR1 SQVTM, CDR2 ANQGSEA. The CDR3 sequence is 13 residues long. V was clipped by 4 bases and J by 2 bases; unmatched bases: 4. CDR3: CSVGTGFPYEQYF. CDR3 in DNA: TGCAGCGTTGGGACAGGGTTCCCCTACGAGCAGTACTTC.

The genes are TRBV7-9 and TRBJ2-1, with 7 nucleotides matching TRBD2. Losses at the gene ends were 8 bases for V and 5 bases for J; bases not matched to a gene: 9. Germline assignment: CDR1 SEHNR and CDR2 FQNEAQ (reference sequence). The CDR3 is made up of 14 amino acids. The CDR3: CASARSGLDNEQFF. The CDR3 DNA sequence: TGTGCCAGCGCACGTAGCGGGCTCGACAATGAGCAGTTCTTC.

This clone was recorded a few times. This chain joins TRBV5-6 and TRBJ1-4; 7 bases align to TRBD1. Germline CDR1 is SGHDT and CDR2 is YYEEEE. J lost 4 bases, V lost 3 bases, and 9 bases had no gene match. This CDR3 region has 16 residues. The CDR3 here is CASSSRGWDSNEKLFF. The DNA of the CDR3 is TGTGCCAGCAGCTCCCGAGGGTGGGACAGTAATGAAAAACTGTTTTTT.

This clone was observed a few times. V is TRBV29-1 and J is TRBJ2-7; 13 bases are shared with TRBD2. CDR3 size: 17 residues. Germline V gene lookup returns CDR1 SQVTM and CDR2 ANQGSEA. With 5 bases clipped from V and 0 bases from J, the junction kept 10 bases outside the gene matches. In nucleotides, the CDR3 is TGCAGCGTTCTGGGACTAGCGGGGACAAGGAGCTCCTACGAGCAGTACTTC. Residues: CSVLGLAGTRSSYEQYF.

Concerning this clone itself: A junction boundary mismatches the germline segment, possibly from a read error. This chain connects TRBV2 to TRBJ2-3, with no clear D. CDR3 length: 18 amino acids. In germline, CDR1 is SNHLY, CDR2 FYNNEI. CDR3: CASSEEQEFYSSTDKQYF. CDR3 DNA sequence: TGTGCCAGCAGTGAAGAACAAGAATTCTATTCAAGCACAGATAAGCAGTATTTT. Drawing the rest from reference TRBV2 and TRBJ2-3, the complete variable domain is EPEVTQTPSHQVTQMGQEVILRCVPISNHLYFYWYRQILGQKVEFLVSFYNNEISEKSEIFDDQFSVERPDGSNFTLKIRSTKLEDSAMYFCASSEEQEFYSSTDKQYFGPGTRLTVL.

This clone has just a few counts. This sequence joins TRBV6-5 and TRBJ1-3; D not certain. With 8 bases removed from V and 0 bases from J, the gap between germline ends came to 5 bases. The CDR3 has 12 residues. Per germline, CDR1 MNHEY and CDR2 SVGAGI. Written as DNA, the CDR3 is TGTGCCAGCGGGAGCTCTGGAAACACCATATATTTT. Translating it yields CASGSSGNTIYF.

This sequence joins TRBV15 and TRBJ2-3; 7 positions match TRBD2. The CDR3 consists of 17 residues. From germline, CDR1 is LNHNV and CDR2 YYDKDF (reference sequence). The junction had 15 bases not matched to a gene; V was cut back by 5 bases and J by 4 bases. CDR3 nucleotide sequence: TGTGCCACCAGCCCACCGGGGAGGGGTGGAGTCGCAGATACGCAGTATTTT. This sequence encodes CATSPPGRGGVADTQYF.

This clone was seen only a few times. The chain carries TRBV7-3 and TRBJ1-1; 7 positions match TRBD1. The J segment lost 5 bases and the V segment lost 4 bases, leaving 7 bases of the junction unmatched. This CDR3 contains 14 residues. CDR1 SGHTA and CDR2 FQGTGA come from the germline V gene. The CDR3 region is CASSSGGRGTEAFF. As DNA, the CDR3 is TGTGCCAGCAGCTCTGGGGGCAGGGGGACTGAAGCTTTCTTT.

The gene calls are TRBV11-3 and TRBJ1-2; D remains unclear. Germline CDR1 SGHNT, CDR2 YENEEA. The germline V and J ends were trimmed by 5 bases and 5 bases, with 9 bases remaining between them. This CDR3 comprises 12 residues. The CDR3 sequence is CASSKGEYGYTF. In DNA form, the CDR3 reads TGTGCCAGCAGCAAAGGAGAATATGGCTACACCTTC.

This clone appeared a few times. The chain combines TRBV7-9 with TRBJ1-3; D is ambiguous. CDR3 length equals 12 residues. V lost 5 bases and J lost 2, with 4 bases in between. Germline CDR1 is SEHNR and CDR2 is FQNEAQ (reference sequence). The DNA for the CDR3 is TGTGCCAGCAGCCTACCTGGAAACACCATATATTTT. It is translated as CASSLPGNTIYF.

This clone was seen a few times. The V call is TRBV7-2, the J call TRBJ2-5; 7 bases line up with TRBD2. The V gene's germline CDR1 is SGHTA and CDR2 FQGNSA. V shed 5 bases, J shed 5 bases, and the junction held 8 bases outside the gene matches. CDR3 size: 14 residues. In nucleotides, the CDR3 is TGTGCCAGCAGCGGGAGGGACGTTGGGGAGACCCAGTACTTC. This sequence encodes CASSGRDVGETQYF. Looking up the rest from reference TRBV7-2 and TRBJ2-5 gives the full variable domain: GAGVSQSPSNKVTEKGKDVELRCDPISGHTALYWYRQSLGQGLEFLIYFQGNSAPDKSGLPSDRFSAERTGGSVSTLTIQRTQQEDSAVYLCASSGRDVGETQYFGPGTRLLVL.

The chain links TRBV2 to TRBJ1-4, with D hard to call. V lost 2 bases and J lost 5, with 12 bases in between. CDR1 SNHLY and CDR2 FYNNEI come from the germline V gene. This CDR3 comprises 15 residues. Here the CDR3 DNA reads TGTGCCAGCAGTGAATCCGGGGTTCCCAATGAAAAACTGTTTTTT. Its protein product is CASSESGVPNEKLFF.